A selection of T cell receptor beta chains follows, all from one sample in a study of T cells in localized non-small cell lung cancer. Sequencing was performed with immunoSEQ multiplex PCR; in TCRdb, only in-frame clones are kept and a portion is missing. In the table there are 45,000 to 55,000 clones, 77% of which are singletons. The source was peripheral blood, collected before any cancer treatment. These receptors came from a man aged 35 to 70 with stage I squamous cell lung carcinoma. Both conserved end residues are part of each CDR3. The D gene is left open where the match is weak. Some rows have no size entry. The others give once, few or many, or a class for an expanded clone.

abundance	v_gene	j_gene	d_gene	CDR3nt	CDR3aa
.	TRBV7-2	TRBJ1-1	.	TGTGCCAGCAGCCTACAGCCGATGAACACTGAAGCTTTCTTT	CASSLQPMNTEAFF
few	TRBV20-1	TRBJ2-7	.	TGCAGTGTTGTCAGGGGATTTGAGCAGTACTTC	CSVVRGFEQYF
once	TRBV19	TRBJ2-7	TRBD2	TGTGCCAGTAGTAAGCAACTAGCGGGGGCTTACGAGCAGTACTTC	CASSKQLAGAYEQYF
.	TRBV5-1	TRBJ1-2	TRBD1	TGCGCCAGCAGCTTCTCGACAGGGGTCAGTGATGGCTACACCTTC	CASSFSTGVSDGYTF
few	TRBV9	TRBJ2-7	.	TGTGCCAGCAGCCCTCGTAGTCGGGGGAACGAGCAGTACTTC	CASSPRSRGNEQYF
.	TRBV19	TRBJ1-6	.	TGTGCCAGTAGTATTTGGCAGCTAGACGATAATTCACCCCTCCACTTT	CASSIWQLDDNSPLHF
.	TRBV6-5	TRBJ2-1	.	TGTGCCAGCAGTTTGACAGGTAGCAATGAGCAGTTCTTC	CASSLTGSNEQFF
.	TRBV14	TRBJ1-1	.	TGTGCCAGCAGCCAAGTAACTGAAGCTTTCTTT	CASSQVTEAFF
.	TRBV9	TRBJ2-5	.	TGTGCCAGCAGCGTACAAAAAGGGGTTCAAGAGACCCAGTACTTC	CASSVQKGVQETQYF
few	TRBV11-3	TRBJ1-1	TRBD1	TGTGCCAGCAGCTCTGACAGGGGAAACACTGAAGCTTTCTTT	CASSSDRGNTEAFF
few	TRBV2	TRBJ1-1	.	TGTGCCAGCAATCGGGGCAGCCCGATGAACACTGAAGCTTTCTTT	CASNRGSPMNTEAFF
.	TRBV6-4	TRBJ1-4	.	TGTGCCAGCAGGGTAAGGGGAAGCGAAAAACTGTTTTTT	CASRVRGSEKLFF
.	TRBV28	TRBJ2-1	.	TGTGCCATCGCGGGGGCCATCCCTCGCAATGAGCAGTTCTTC	CAIAGAIPRNEQFF
.	TRBV7-2	TRBJ2-2	TRBD1	TGTGCCAGCAGACGGACAGGGACCACCGGGGAGCTGTTTTTT	CASRRTGTTGELFF
few	TRBV5-6	TRBJ2-2	.	TGTGCCAGCTACTCAGGGGAAGGGGCCGGGGAGCTGTTTTTT	CASYSGEGAGELFF
.	TRBV12-5	TRBJ2-1	.	TGTGCTAGTGGTTTGGGGGGGCTGAACTACAATGAGCAGTTCTTC	CASGLGGLNYNEQFF
.	TRBV7-3	TRBJ2-3	TRBD2	TGTGCCAGCAGCTCCGGGACTAGGGCAGATACGCAGTATTTT	CASSSGTRADTQYF
.	TRBV6-6	TRBJ2-2	.	TGTGCCAGCAGTTACGGGACCGAGAACACCGGGGAGCTGTTTTTT	CASSYGTENTGELFF
few	TRBV11-2	TRBJ2-3	TRBD2	TGTGCCAGCAGCTTAGGGACTAGAACAGATACGCAGTATTTT	CASSLGTRTDTQYF
few	TRBV5-1	TRBJ2-5	TRBD2	TGCGCCAGCAGCCTGACTTTAGCGGGGGCTCAAGAGACCCAGTACTTC	CASSLTLAGAQETQYF
.	TRBV11-2	TRBJ1-1	TRBD1	TGTGCCAGCAGCAGACAGGGCCCTAACACTGAAGCTTTCTTT	CASSRQGPNTEAFF
.	TRBV21-1	TRBJ2-7	.	TGTGCCAGCAGCTTCCGAGAGGGTCGCGTCCTCTACGAGCAGTACTTC	CASSFREGRVLYEQYF